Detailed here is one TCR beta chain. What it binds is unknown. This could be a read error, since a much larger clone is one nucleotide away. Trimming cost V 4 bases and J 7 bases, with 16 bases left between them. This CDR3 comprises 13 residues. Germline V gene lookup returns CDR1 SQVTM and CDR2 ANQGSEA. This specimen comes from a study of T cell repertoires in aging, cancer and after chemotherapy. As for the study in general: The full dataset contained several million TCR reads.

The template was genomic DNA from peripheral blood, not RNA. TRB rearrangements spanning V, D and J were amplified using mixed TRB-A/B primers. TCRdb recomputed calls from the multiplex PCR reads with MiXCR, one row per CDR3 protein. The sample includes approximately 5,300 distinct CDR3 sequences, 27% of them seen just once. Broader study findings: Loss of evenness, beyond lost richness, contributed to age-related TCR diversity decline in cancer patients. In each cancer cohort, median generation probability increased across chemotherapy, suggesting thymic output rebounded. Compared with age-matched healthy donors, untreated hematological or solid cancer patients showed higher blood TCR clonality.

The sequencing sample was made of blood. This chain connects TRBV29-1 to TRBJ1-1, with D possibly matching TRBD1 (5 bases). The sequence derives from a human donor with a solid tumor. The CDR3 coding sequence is TGCAGCGTTGGGGGGTCAAGGGTGATTGAAGCTTTCTTT. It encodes CSVGGSRVIEAFF.